Presented here are 8 T cell receptor beta chains from one specimen sequenced in a study of blood T cell repertoires in COVID-19. Assay: immunoSEQ multiplex PCR; the TCRdb copy retains only in-frame clones and omits some. Counted here are about 230,000 clones, approximately 84% occurring once; the ten biggest clones make up approximately 8%. The sample consisted of peripheral blood. These receptors were obtained from a woman aged 80 or over with acute or convalescent COVID-19.

The chain has TRBV5-8 and TRBJ2-7; D gene ambiguous. V lost 3 bases, J lost 0 bases, and 10 bases lay in between. CDR1 is SGHTS and CDR2 is YDEGEE in the germline V gene. This CDR3 is built from 14 residues. CDR3 nucleotides: TGTGCCAGCAGCTCCCTTACTCTCTCCTACGAGCAGTACTTC. As protein: CASSSLTLSYEQYF.

This chain links TRBV6-5 with TRBJ2-1, with TRBD2 identical over 9 bases. J lost 7 bases, V lost 7 bases, and 8 bases had no gene match. The CDR3 runs to 14 residues. CDR1 and CDR2 from the germline V gene are MNHEY and SVGAGI. The CDR3 sequence is CASNRAGGPNEQFF. The CDR3 DNA reads as TGTGCCAGCAACCGGGCGGGAGGGCCAAATGAGCAGTTCTTC.

The V call is TRBV7-2, the J call TRBJ1-5; unclear D gene. The CDR3 consists of 15 residues. V shed 1 base and J shed 1 base, with 8 bases lying between them. The germline V gene encodes CDR1 SGHTA and CDR2 FQGNSA. The CDR3: CASSLGAPSNQPQHF. For the CDR3, the DNA is TGTGCCAGCAGCTTAGGAGCTCCCAGCAATCAGCCCCAGCATTTT.

There are a few counts of this clone. Written as DNA, the CDR3 is TGTGCCAGCAGCTACCGGACAGCCATCTCCTACGAGCAGTACTTC. Its protein product is CASSYRTAISYEQYF. This chain links TRBV7-8 with TRBJ2-7, with D perhaps TRBD1 (6 bases). V lost 4 bases and J 0 bases, leaving 13 bases between the germline ends. Per the germline V gene, CDR1 is SGHVS and CDR2 is FQNEAQ. The CDR3 has 15 amino acids.

The genes are TRBV19 and TRBJ1-2; 7 bases agree with TRBD1. Germline V lookup: CDR1 LNHDA, CDR2 SQIVND (reference sequence). The CDR3 runs to 15 residues. With 5 bases clipped from V and 7 bases from J, the junction kept 13 bases outside the gene matches. CDR3 sequence reads: CASSYRDIAGGGYTF. CDR3 nucleotides: TGTGCCAGTAGTTACCGGGACATAGCAGGGGGTGGCTACACCTTC.

CDR3 protein: CASRRLAGGNEQYF. The CDR3 DNA is TGTGCCAGTAGACGACTAGCGGGAGGGAATGAGCAGTACTTC. V is TRBV19 and J is TRBJ2-7; 14 bases line up with TRBD2. The CDR3 is 14 residues long. V shed 6 bases, J shed 7 bases, and the junction held 5 bases outside the gene matches. CDR1 and CDR2 from the germline V gene are LNHDA and SQIVND (reference sequence). The complete variable domain, with remaining parts taken from reference TRBV19 and TRBJ2-7, reads DGGITQSPKYLFRKEGQNVTLSCEQNLNHDAMYWYRQDPGQGLRLIYYSQIVNDFQKGDIAEGYSVSREKKESFPLTVTSAQKNPTAFYLCASRRLAGGNEQYFGPGTRLTVT.

CDR3 loop: CASSYPGQGTYGYTF. The CDR3 DNA is TGTGCCAGCAGTTACCCGGGACAGGGTACCTATGGCTACACCTTC. This chain joins TRBV6-5 and TRBJ1-2; 9 bases fit TRBD1. The V segment lost 2 bases and the J segment 4 bases; nucleotides outside the gene matches: 5. CDR3 length equals 15 residues. Germline loops: CDR1 MNHEY, CDR2 SVGAGI.

In regard to this clone: This specimen includes other DNA sequences encoding the same CDR3. The rearrangement links TRBV6-5 to TRBJ1-2, with 8 bases lining up with TRBD1. The germline V gene has CDR1 MNHEY and CDR2 SVGAGI. This CDR3 region has 15 residues. Trimming removed 0 bases from V and 0 bases from J; junction bases left unmatched: 0. The CDR3 reads CASSYSGQANYGYTF. Here the CDR3 DNA reads TGTGCCAGCAGTTACTCGGGACAGGCTAACTATGGCTACACCTTC.